This TCR beta chain was observed in a study of CD8 T cells in ankylosing spondylitis. Findings and limits, study-wide: Seemingly distinctive of ankylosing spondylitis blood was a TCR beta motif formed by eight highly homologous variants.

This clonotype showed up just a few times. Its antigen is unknown. The CDR3 has 15 amino acids. V was clipped by 5 bases and J by 8 bases, with 19 bases between them. Germline CDR1 and CDR2: SGHVS and FQNEAQ. TCRdb reprocessed the 5' RACE reads via MiXCR and lists one record per CDR3 protein. The table shows around 140,000 distinct CDR3 sequences, with 17% occurring only once. The V call is TRBV7-8, the J call TRBJ2-1; D gene unclear. The sequence was obtained from a male donor with ankylosing spondylitis. Input material: blood, either unsorted or a sorted T cell fraction (not recorded which). The CDR3 region is CASSHDISLSDEQFF. CDR3 coding DNA: TGTGCCAGCAGCCATGACATTAGCTTGTCCGATGAGCAGTTCTTC.